The present entry profiles one T cell receptor (beta chain) with its context. In germline, CDR1 is KGHSH, CDR2 LQKENI. Trimming cost V 3 bases and J 14 bases, with 20 bases left between them. The CDR3 is 15 amino acids. Sequencing was performed with immunoSEQ multiplex PCR; in TCRdb, only in-frame clones are kept and a portion is missing. The sample records approximately 230,000 clones, over 70% being singletons. These data originate in a study of control samples from healthy donors and cancer patients. The chain combines TRBV18 with TRBJ1-6; possible D gene TRBD1, 5 bases. This clonotype was sampled from a woman between 55 and 75 years old with lung cancer. The sequenced material came from PBMCs. In DNA, the CDR3 is TGTGCCAGCTCACCCCCCAGAGGGGCCGCCTTCACCCTCCACTTT. It codes for CASSPPRGAAFTLHF. Looking up the rest from reference TRBV18 and TRBJ1-6 gives the full variable domain: NAGVMQNPRHLVRRRGQEARLRCSPMKGHSHVYWYRQLPEEGLKFMVYLQKENIIDESGMPKERFSAEFPKEGPSILRIQQVVRGDSAAYFCASSPPRGAAFTLHFGNGTRLTVT.